This TCR beta chain was recorded in a study of blood T cell repertoires in COVID-19. Study background: COVID-19 samples from acute and convalescent phases originated in the United States, Italy and Spain. PBMCs, B-cell-depleted T cells, or T cells provided the cDNA or gDNA that made up the material.

The protocol was immunoSEQ multiplex PCR, while the TCRdb copy is restricted to in-frame clones and leaves out a portion. The repertoire includes 250,000 to 300,000 clones, around 78% of them detected once, and roughly 4.5% sits in the top ten. Trimming removed 5 bases at V and 2 bases at J, with 14 bases between. The CDR3 covers 15 residues. Germline loops: CDR1 MNHEY, CDR2 SVGEGT. The origin of this receptor is a man aged 60 to 69 who had recovered from COVID-19. J is TRBJ2-3 and V is TRBV6-2 or TRBV6-3; D not certain. Sequencing input: peripheral blood. CDR3: CASSNPRGDTDTQYF. The DNA for the CDR3 is TGTGCCAGCAGTAACCCCCGCGGCGACACAGATACGCAGTATTTT.